This passage covers 11 T cell receptor beta chains from one sample sequenced in a study of identical twins. TCRdb fed the 5' RACE reads into MiXCR, producing one record per CDR3 protein. The table records approximately 690,000 distinct CDR3 sequences, less than 7% of them present only once. The specimen was naive T cells sorted from blood. All receptors derive from a man younger than 35 in good health.

This clonotype was found many times. The gene calls are TRBV28 and TRBJ2-7; weak D call: TRBD2 (6 bases). Trimming removed 3 bases from V and 3 bases from J, with 12 bases in between. The germline V gene encodes CDR1 MDHEN and CDR2 SYDVKM. The CDR3 loop spans 14 amino acids. CDR3 sequence (DNA): TGTGCCAGCAGTTTCGAGTGGACTAACTACGAGCAGTACTTC. Amino acid sequence: CASSFEWTNYEQYF.

This clonotype was picked up a small number of times. The rearrangement uses TRBV12-3 or TRBV12-4 and TRBJ1-6; D is perhaps TRBD1 (5 bases). This CDR3 has 14 amino acids. Trimming removed 6 bases from V and 5 bases from J, with 11 bases in between. The DNA for the CDR3 is TGTGCCAGCAGACCCGGGACGGATAATTCACCCCTCCACTTT. Translation: CASRPGTDNSPLHF.

This clonotype has at least ten counts. The chain employs TRBV20-1 and TRBJ2-7; unclear D gene. This CDR3 comprises 14 residues. V was cut by 0 bases and J by 3 bases, with 12 bases left in between. CDR1 and CDR2 (germline): DFQATT, SNEGSKA (reference sequence). CDR3 coding DNA: TGCAGTGCTAGAGAGGGCAGCCTGGACTACGAGCAGTACTTC. Its translation: CSAREGSLDYEQYF.

Only a few counts were recorded for this clonotype. This sequence joins TRBV27 and TRBJ2-5; 11 bases are a match to TRBD1. This CDR3 is 16 amino acids long. Germline lookup yields CDR1 MNHEY and CDR2 SMNVEV (reference sequence). J gave up 4 bases and V 3 bases, and 7 bases lay outside the gene matches. This CDR3 reads CASSFVGQGAGETQYF. Here the CDR3 DNA reads TGTGCCAGCAGTTTCGTTGGACAGGGGGCTGGAGAGACCCAGTACTTC.

This clonotype was seen more than once but under ten times. The chain is built from TRBV7-2 and TRBJ2-5; D unresolved. The germline CDR1 and CDR2 sequences are SGHTA and FQGNSA. The CDR3 is made up of 14 amino acids. Deletions cut 5 bases from V and 4 bases from J, with 14 bases between. CDR3 nucleotides: TGTGCCAGCAGCCGTCCGGTGATCGGAGAGACCCAGTACTTC. Translated, it gives CASSRPVIGETQYF.

This clonotype came up many times. The chain employs TRBV7-6 and TRBJ2-1, with TRBD2 matching 10 bases. V gave up 4 bases and J gave up 4 bases; unmatched junction bases: 16. CDR3 length equals 19 residues. Germline CDR1 is SGHVS and CDR2 is FNYEAQ. In DNA form, the CDR3 reads TGTGCCAGCAGCTGGCCTCCTGGACTAGCGGAAGGGTGGTACAATGAGCAGTTCTTC. Encoded protein: CASSWPPGLAEGWYNEQFF.

Concerning this clonotype: Compared with germline, one end of the junction differs, possibly owing to a read error. This chain joins TRBV3-1 and TRBJ1-1, with D perhaps matching TRBD1 (5 bases). The CDR3 has 12 amino acids. CDR1 LGHDT and CDR2 YNNKEL come from the germline V gene (reference sequence). The CDR3 is CASSQAGIEAFF. DNA for the CDR3: TGTGCCAGCAGTCAAGCAGGGATAGAAGCTTTCTTT.

This clonotype was seen only a few times. The rearrangement uses TRBV20-1 and TRBJ1-6, with D maybe TRBD1 (5 bases). With 1 base removed from V and 6 bases from J, the gap between germline ends came to 13 bases. The CDR3 runs 15 residues. The germline gives CDR1 DFQATT, CDR2 SNEGSKA (reference sequence). The CDR3, as DNA: TGCAGTGCTAGAGGAGGGGATTATCGTAATTCACCCCTCCACTTT. Translated, it gives CSARGGDYRNSPLHF.

The sample holds a few counts of this clonotype. The V call is TRBV3-1, the J call TRBJ2-2; D remains unclear. V shed 2 bases and J shed 0 bases, with 7 bases lying between them. The germline V gene encodes CDR1 LGHDT and CDR2 YNNKEL (reference sequence). The CDR3 is 15 amino acids. The CDR3: CASSQPRPNTGELFF. Here the CDR3 DNA reads TGTGCCAGCAGCCAACCCCGCCCGAACACCGGGGAGCTGTTTTTT.

The chain combines TRBV4-2 with TRBJ2-1; 14 positions match TRBD2. The CDR3 totals 19 residues. V lost 0 bases and J lost 10; bases outside the gene matches: 14. Germline lookup yields CDR1 LGHNA and CDR2 YNFKEQ. CDR3 region: CASSQDPGQGLAGVGEQFF. For the CDR3, the DNA is TGTGCCAGCAGCCAAGACCCGGGGCAGGGACTAGCGGGAGTAGGCGAGCAGTTCTTC.

This clonotype was recorded many times. The genes are TRBV12-3 or TRBV12-4 and TRBJ2-2; 8 bases fit TRBD2. Trimming removed 2 bases from V and 2 bases from J; junction bases left unmatched: 4. This CDR3 contains 16 residues. For the CDR3, the DNA is TGTGCCAGCAGTTTAAGCGGGAGACTAAACACCGGGGAGCTGTTTTTT. Its translation: CASSLSGRLNTGELFF.